What follows are 3 T cell receptor beta chains derived from one specimen sequenced in a study of T cell responses to AZD1222 COVID-19 vaccine. Produced via immunoSEQ multiplex PCR; TCRdb's table is partial and in-frame only. The sample shows tens of thousands of clones, approximately 91% of them seen only once. The sequencing here drew on peripheral blood, taken on day 0 of AZD1222 vaccination. These receptors came from an adult in good health.

The CDR3 loop is CASSSGGTGDQPQHF. Here the CDR3 DNA reads TGCGCCAGCAGCTCTGGAGGGACAGGGGATCAGCCCCAGCATTTT. The chain links TRBV5-1 to TRBJ1-5; TRBD1 agrees at 10 bases. This CDR3 has 15 amino acids. The germline gives CDR1 SGHRS, CDR2 YFSETQ. V shed 3 bases, J shed 5 bases, and the junction held 5 bases outside the gene matches.

The V and J genes are TRBV19 and TRBJ2-2, with D hard to call. V was clipped by 7 bases and J by 1 base, with 16 bases between them. Germline CDR1 LNHDA, CDR2 SQIVND (reference sequence). This CDR3 region has 16 residues. The CDR3 here is CASTPIRSMNTGELFF. CDR3 coding DNA: TGTGCCAGTACCCCAATCAGGAGCATGAACACCGGGGAGCTGTTTTTT.

V gene TRBV28 combines with J gene TRBJ1-4, with 12 positions matching TRBD1. V lost 6 bases, J lost 5 bases, and 10 bases stayed unmatched. Germline CDR1 MDHEN, CDR2 SYDVKM. This CDR3 region has 17 residues. The CDR3 DNA follows: TGTGCCAGCAGCGGCCCCGGGACAGGGGGCGGAAATGAAAAACTGTTTTTT. This codes for CASSGPGTGGGNEKLFF.